Listed below are T cell receptor beta chains from one sample, sequenced in a study of CD8 T cells in Susac syndrome. TCRdb fed the immunoSEQ multiplex PCR reads into MiXCR, producing one record per CDR3 protein. The sample has around 170,000 distinct CDR3 sequences, 95% to 97% seen once; the top ten hold less than 0.15%. Sequenced: CD4+ T cells from PBMCs. These receptors all come from a human donor with Susac syndrome. Each CDR3 is given with its conserved first and last residue. The order of the fields is D gene, J gene, V gene, clone size, CDR3 DNA, CDR3 protein. D genes are given only for firm matches. Clone size is given for some rows only: seen once, a few or many times, or a class if the clone is expanded.

D gene: NA; J gene: TRBJ1-2; V gene: TRBV29-1; clone size: NA; CDR3 DNA: TGCAGCGTCCCAGGGAATTATGGCTACACCTTC; CDR3 protein: CSVPGNYGYTF
D gene: NA; J gene: TRBJ2-2; V gene: TRBV2; clone size: NA; CDR3 DNA: TGTGCCAGCAGTGAGACACCTCCGAACACCGGGGAGCTGTTTTTT; CDR3 protein: CASSETPPNTGELFF
D gene: TRBD1; J gene: TRBJ2-1; V gene: TRBV5-1; clone size: NA; CDR3 DNA: TGCGCCAGCAGTCATAGACAGGGGCCGAATGAGCAGTTCTTC; CDR3 protein: CASSHRQGPNEQFF
D gene: NA; J gene: TRBJ2-2; V gene: TRBV9; clone size: NA; CDR3 DNA: TGTGCCAGCACCAGGGACACCGGGGAGCTGTTTTTT; CDR3 protein: CASTRDTGELFF
D gene: NA; J gene: TRBJ1-5; V gene: TRBV27; clone size: NA; CDR3 DNA: TGTGCCAGCAGTTTATATTCGGGGGATCATCAGCCCCAGCATTTT; CDR3 protein: CASSLYSGDHQPQHF
D gene: NA; J gene: TRBJ1-5; V gene: TRBV30; clone size: few; CDR3 DNA: TGTGCCTGGAGTCGGACAGTCAATCAGCCCCAGCATTTT; CDR3 protein: CAWSRTVNQPQHF
D gene: TRBD1; J gene: TRBJ2-7; V gene: TRBV12-3/TRBV12-4; clone size: NA; CDR3 DNA: TGTGCCAGCGGACAGGGCGTTAACGAGCAGTACTTC; CDR3 protein: CASGQGVNEQYF
D gene: TRBD1; J gene: TRBJ2-5; V gene: TRBV7-2; clone size: NA; CDR3 DNA: TGTGCCAGCAGCTTATTGGGACAGGAAAAAGAGACCCAGTACTTC; CDR3 protein: CASSLLGQEKETQYF
D gene: NA; J gene: TRBJ2-5; V gene: TRBV21-1; clone size: NA; CDR3 DNA: TGTGCCAGCAGGGGACAGCAACAAGAGACCCAGTACTTC; CDR3 protein: CASRGQQQETQYF
D gene: NA; J gene: TRBJ2-3; V gene: TRBV24-1; clone size: NA; CDR3 DNA: TGTGCCACCAGCCTCACCTCCCCCGGCACAGATACGCAGTATTTT; CDR3 protein: CATSLTSPGTDTQYF
D gene: NA; J gene: TRBJ2-7; V gene: TRBV7-2; clone size: NA; CDR3 DNA: TGTGCCAGCAGCCAACAATACGAGCAGTACTTC; CDR3 protein: CASSQQYEQYF
D gene: TRBD2; J gene: TRBJ2-3; V gene: TRBV30; clone size: once; CDR3 DNA: TGTGCCTGGAGTCCTTTGACTAGCGGAACCACAGATACGCAGTATTTT; CDR3 protein: CAWSPLTSGTTDTQYF
D gene: NA; J gene: TRBJ2-3; V gene: TRBV20-1; clone size: NA; CDR3 DNA: TGCAGTGCTCCGGGCTCCGGGGGCCTGGATACGCAGTATTTT; CDR3 protein: CSAPGSGGLDTQYF
D gene: NA; J gene: TRBJ1-2; V gene: TRBV27; clone size: NA; CDR3 DNA: TGTGCCAGCAGTTTAAGCAGAAACTATGGCTACACCTTC; CDR3 protein: CASSLSRNYGYTF
D gene: NA; J gene: TRBJ2-3; V gene: TRBV7-2; clone size: NA; CDR3 DNA: TGTGCCAGCAGCTTATCGGACCATACGCAGTATTTT; CDR3 protein: CASSLSDHTQYF